This T cell receptor (beta chain) was found in a study of cytomegalovirus exposure and HLA in healthy donors. Regarding the study as a whole: HLA alleles were associated with 15,000 to 20,000 TCR beta sequences in a later analysis at 0.05 false discovery rate. TCR beta chain V- and J-gene trimming was linked, in a later analysis, to a missense variant in DCLRE1C.

13 Jbeta primers and 60 Vbeta primers were used for the PCR. Profiled with immunoSEQ multiplex PCR; TCRdb holds only in-frame clones, not every one. Recorded for this sample: 130,000 to 150,000 clones. As to this clone: No antigen is known for it.

The CDR3 is 16 amino acids. Germline CDR1 is MRHNA and CDR2 is SNTAGT. V lost 3 bases and J 0 bases, leaving 12 bases between the germline ends. The sequencing input was PBMCs. The clonotype originates from a male donor in good health and CMV-seronegative. The chain carries TRBV6-4 and TRBJ2-1; D might be TRBD2 (6 bases). CDR3 nucleotides: TGTGCCAGCAGTGAAACAGCGGGCCGCTCCTACAATGAGCAGTTCTTC. It specifies CASSETAGRSYNEQFF.